This T cell receptor (beta chain) was found in a study of T-cell reconstitution after alpha-beta-depleted transplantation in children. Preparation of the TCRbeta library used unique molecular identifiers. A single record per CDR3 protein comes from TCRdb applying MiXCR to the PCR reads. The profile shows 500,000 to 650,000 distinct CDR3 sequences, roughly 10% of them singletons. In the case of this clonotype: The antigen remains undetermined.

Broader study findings: When one year had passed after transplant, most T-cell counts and diversity came from newly produced T cells. Several hundred expanded graft clones reportedly supplied alpha-beta T cells about two months after transplant. Several patients had high TCRbeta diversity at day 60; it came from surviving recipient T cells and thymic progenitors.

The CDR3 runs 15 residues. Trimming removed 3 bases from V and 7 bases from J; junction bases left unmatched: 8. The germline V gene encodes CDR1 MNHEY and CDR2 SMNVEV (reference sequence). The chain employs TRBV27 and TRBJ2-1; 8 positions agree with TRBD2. Sequences were derived from PBMCs, mostly from graft donor cells, sampled 180 days after TCRalphabeta/CD19-depleted stem cell transplant. The sequence was obtained from a female patient aged 2 to 10 who had a stem cell transplant for aplastic anemia, so the T cells may come from the graft donor. The CDR3 DNA reads TGTGCCAGCAGTTTCGGACTAGCCCTAGGGAATGAGCAGTTCTTC. This gives the protein CASSFGLALGNEQFF.